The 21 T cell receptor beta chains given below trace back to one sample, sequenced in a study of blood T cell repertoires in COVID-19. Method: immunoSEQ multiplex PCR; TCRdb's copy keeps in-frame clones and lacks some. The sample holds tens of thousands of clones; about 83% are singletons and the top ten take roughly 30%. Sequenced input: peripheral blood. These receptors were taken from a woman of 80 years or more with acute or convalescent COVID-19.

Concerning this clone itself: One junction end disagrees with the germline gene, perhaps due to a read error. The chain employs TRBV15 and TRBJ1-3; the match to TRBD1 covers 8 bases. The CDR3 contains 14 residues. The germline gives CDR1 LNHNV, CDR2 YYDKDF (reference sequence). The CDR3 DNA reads TGTACCACCAGCAGGGACAGGTCTGGAAACACCATATATTTT. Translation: CTTSRDRSGNTIYF.

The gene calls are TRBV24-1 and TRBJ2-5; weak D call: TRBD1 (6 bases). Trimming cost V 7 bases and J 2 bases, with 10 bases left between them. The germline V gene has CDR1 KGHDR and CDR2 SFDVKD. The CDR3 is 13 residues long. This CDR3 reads CATSFGQQETQYF. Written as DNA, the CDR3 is TGTGCCACCAGCTTCGGACAGCAAGAGACCCAGTACTTC.

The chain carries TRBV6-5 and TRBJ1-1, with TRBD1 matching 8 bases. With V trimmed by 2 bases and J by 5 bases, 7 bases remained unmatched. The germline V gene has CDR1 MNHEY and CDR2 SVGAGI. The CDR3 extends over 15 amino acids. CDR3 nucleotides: TGTGCCAGCAGTTACGGGGCAGGGGGCCAGACTGAAGCTTTCTTT. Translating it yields CASSYGAGGQTEAFF.

Here the CDR3 DNA reads TGTGCCAGCAGCTTTTCAGGGATGAACACTGAAGCTTTCTTT. Protein: CASSFSGMNTEAFF. This rearrangement joins TRBV7-2 to TRBJ1-1, with D possibly TRBD1 on 5 matching bases. The germline V and J ends were trimmed by 3 bases and 0 bases, with 8 bases remaining between them. The CDR3 covers 14 residues. Germline loops: CDR1 SGHTA, CDR2 FQGNSA.

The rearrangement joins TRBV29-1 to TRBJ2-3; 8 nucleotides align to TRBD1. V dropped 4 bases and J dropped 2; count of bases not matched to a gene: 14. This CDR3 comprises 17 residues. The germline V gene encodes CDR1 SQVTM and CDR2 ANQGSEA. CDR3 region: CSVAGGMFSGLTDTQYF. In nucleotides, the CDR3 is TGCAGCGTTGCAGGGGGCATGTTCAGCGGGCTCACAGATACGCAGTATTTT.

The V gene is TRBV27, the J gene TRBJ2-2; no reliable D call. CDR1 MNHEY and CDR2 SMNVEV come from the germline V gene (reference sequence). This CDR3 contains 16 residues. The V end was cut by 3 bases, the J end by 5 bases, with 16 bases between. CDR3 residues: CASSFSYLMRTGELFF. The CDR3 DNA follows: TGTGCCAGCAGTTTCTCTTATCTGATGAGAACCGGGGAGCTGTTTTTT.

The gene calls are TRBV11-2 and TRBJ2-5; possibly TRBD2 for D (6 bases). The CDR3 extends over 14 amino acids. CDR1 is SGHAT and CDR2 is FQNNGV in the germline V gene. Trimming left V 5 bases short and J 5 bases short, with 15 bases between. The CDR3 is CASSPGGGRETQYF. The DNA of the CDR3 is TGTGCCAGCAGCCCAGGTGGGGGGAGGGAGACCCAGTACTTC.

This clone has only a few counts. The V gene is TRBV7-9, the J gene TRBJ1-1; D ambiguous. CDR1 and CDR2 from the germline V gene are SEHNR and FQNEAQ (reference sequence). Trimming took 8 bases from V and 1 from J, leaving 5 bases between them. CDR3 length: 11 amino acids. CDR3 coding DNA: TGTGCCAGCGGAGAGAACACTGAAGCTTTCTTT. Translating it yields CASGENTEAFF.

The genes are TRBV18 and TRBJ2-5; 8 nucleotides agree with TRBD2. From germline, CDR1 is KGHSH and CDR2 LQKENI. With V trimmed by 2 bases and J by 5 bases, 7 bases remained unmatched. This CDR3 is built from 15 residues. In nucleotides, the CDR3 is TGTGCCAGCTCACCAGGGAGCGGGAGTCGGGAGACCCAGTACTTC. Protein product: CASSPGSGSRETQYF.

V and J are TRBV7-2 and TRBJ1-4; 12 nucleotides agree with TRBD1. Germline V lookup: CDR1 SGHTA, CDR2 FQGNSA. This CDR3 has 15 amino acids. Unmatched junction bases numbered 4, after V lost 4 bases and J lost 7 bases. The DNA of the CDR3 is TGTGCCAGCAGCTGGACGGGACAGGGGGCTGAAAAACTGTTTTTT. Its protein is CASSWTGQGAEKLFF.

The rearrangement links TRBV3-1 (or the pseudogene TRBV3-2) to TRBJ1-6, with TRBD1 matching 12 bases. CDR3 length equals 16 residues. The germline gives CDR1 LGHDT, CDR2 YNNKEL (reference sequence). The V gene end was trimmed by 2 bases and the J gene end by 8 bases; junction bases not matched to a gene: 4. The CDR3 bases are TGTGCCAGCAGCCAAAAGGGACAGGGGGCCCATTCACCCCTCCACTTT. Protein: CASSQKGQGAHSPLHF.

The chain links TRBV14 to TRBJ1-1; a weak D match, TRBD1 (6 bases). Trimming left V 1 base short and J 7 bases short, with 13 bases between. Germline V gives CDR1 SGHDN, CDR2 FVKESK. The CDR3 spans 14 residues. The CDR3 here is CASSQGGLEIEAFF. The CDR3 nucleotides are TGTGCCAGCAGCCAAGGGGGGCTGGAGATTGAAGCTTTCTTT.

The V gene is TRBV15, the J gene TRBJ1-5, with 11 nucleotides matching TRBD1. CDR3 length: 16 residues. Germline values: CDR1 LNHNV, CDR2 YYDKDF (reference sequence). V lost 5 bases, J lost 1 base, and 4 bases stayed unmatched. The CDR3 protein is CATSRTGGGSNQPQHF. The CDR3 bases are TGTGCCACCAGCCGGACAGGGGGCGGGAGCAATCAGCCCCAGCATTTT.

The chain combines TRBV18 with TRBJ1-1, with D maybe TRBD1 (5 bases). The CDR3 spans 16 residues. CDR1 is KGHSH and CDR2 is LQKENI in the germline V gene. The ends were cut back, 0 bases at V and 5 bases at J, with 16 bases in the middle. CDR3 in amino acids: CASSPPGSGRYTEAFF. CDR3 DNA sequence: TGTGCCAGCTCACCACCGGGCTCAGGGCGTTATACTGAAGCTTTCTTT.

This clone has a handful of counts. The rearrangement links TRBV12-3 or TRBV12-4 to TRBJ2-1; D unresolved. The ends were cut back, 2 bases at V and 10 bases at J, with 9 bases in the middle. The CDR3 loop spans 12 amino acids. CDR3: CASSLQLMEQFF. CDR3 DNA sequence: TGTGCCAGCAGTTTACAACTCATGGAGCAGTTCTTC.

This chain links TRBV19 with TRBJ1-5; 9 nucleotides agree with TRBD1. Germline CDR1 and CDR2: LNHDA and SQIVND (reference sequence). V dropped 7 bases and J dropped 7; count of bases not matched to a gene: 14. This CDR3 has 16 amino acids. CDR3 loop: CASNRGREMSDQPQHF. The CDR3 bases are TGTGCCAGTAACAGGGGGCGGGAAATGTCAGACCAGCCCCAGCATTTT.

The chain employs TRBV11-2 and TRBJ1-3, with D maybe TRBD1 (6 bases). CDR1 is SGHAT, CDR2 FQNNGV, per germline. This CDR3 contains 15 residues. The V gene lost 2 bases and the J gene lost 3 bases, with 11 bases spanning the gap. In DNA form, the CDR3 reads TGTGCCAGCAGCTTAACGGGGGGCGGTGGAAACACCATATATTTT. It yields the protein CASSLTGGGGNTIYF.

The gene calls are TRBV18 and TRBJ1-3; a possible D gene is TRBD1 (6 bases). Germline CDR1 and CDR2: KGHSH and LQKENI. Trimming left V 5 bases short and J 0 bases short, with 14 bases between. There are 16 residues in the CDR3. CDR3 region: CASSTDSPSSGNTIYF. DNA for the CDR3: TGTGCCAGCTCAACGGACAGCCCGAGCTCTGGAAACACCATATATTTT.

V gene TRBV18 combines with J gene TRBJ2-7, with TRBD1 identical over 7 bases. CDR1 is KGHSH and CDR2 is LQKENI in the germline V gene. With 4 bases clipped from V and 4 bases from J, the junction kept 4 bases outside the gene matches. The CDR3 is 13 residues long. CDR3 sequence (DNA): TGTGCCAGCTCACGACAGGGTGGGTACGAGCAGTACTTC. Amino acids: CASSRQGGYEQYF. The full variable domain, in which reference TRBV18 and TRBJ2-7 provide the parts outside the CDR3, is NAGVMQNPRHLVRRRGQEARLRCSPMKGHSHVYWYRQLPEEGLKFMVYLQKENIIDESGMPKERFSAEFPKEGPSILRIQQVVRGDSAAYFCASSRQGGYEQYFGPGTRLTVT.

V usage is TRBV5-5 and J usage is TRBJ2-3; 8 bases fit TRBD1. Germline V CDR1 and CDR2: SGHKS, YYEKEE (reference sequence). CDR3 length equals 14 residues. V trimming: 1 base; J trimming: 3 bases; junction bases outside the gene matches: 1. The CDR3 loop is CASSLQGATDTQYF. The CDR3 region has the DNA TGTGCCAGCAGCTTGCAGGGGGCGACAGATACGCAGTATTTT.

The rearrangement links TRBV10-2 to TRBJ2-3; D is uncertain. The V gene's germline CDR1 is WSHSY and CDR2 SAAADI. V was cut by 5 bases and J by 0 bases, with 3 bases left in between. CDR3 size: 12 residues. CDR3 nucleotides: TGCGCCAGCAGTACTAGCACAGATACGCAGTATTTT. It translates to CASSTSTDTQYF.